Shown below are 22 T cell receptor beta chains from a single sample sequenced in a study. One entry per CDR3 protein, called by TCRdb with MiXCR from the 5' RACE reads. The sample lists around 44,000 distinct CDR3 sequences; around 20% were seen once. Treg sorting used a CD4+CD25+CD127-/low gate. The specimen was Tregs sorted from blood. Every receptor here comes from a female donor with breast cancer.

J is TRBJ2-1 and V is TRBV5-7; D is uncertain. TRBV5-7 carries the ORF label, with uncertain function. The CDR3 loop spans 14 amino acids. Trimming removed 2 bases at V and 2 bases at J, with 8 bases between. CDR3 sequence: CASSFGETYNEQFF. The CDR3 DNA reads as TGTGCCAGCAGCTTCGGAGAAACCTACAATGAGCAGTTCTTC.

This clonotype was counted at least ten times. The chain combines TRBV27 with TRBJ2-1; 13 nucleotides agree with TRBD2. V dropped 5 bases and J dropped 7; count of bases not matched to a gene: 8. Germline-derived CDR1 and CDR2 are MNHEY and SMNVEV (reference sequence). The length of the CDR3 is 16 residues. The CDR3 region has the DNA TGTGCCAGCAGTCCATGGACTAGCGGGAGAGGTAATGAGCAGTTCTTC. It codes for CASSPWTSGRGNEQFF.

CDR3 sequence: CASRGIDWPRGGTDTQYF. CDR3 sequence (DNA): TGTGCCAGCAGGGGGATCGATTGGCCCCGGGGCGGGACAGATACGCAGTATTTT. The chain employs TRBV6-2 or TRBV6-3 and TRBJ2-3, with D perhaps TRBD1 or TRBD2 (5 bases each). Germline lookup yields CDR1 MNHEY and CDR2 SVGEGT. V was clipped by 6 bases and J by 3 bases, with 25 bases between them. This CDR3 is built from 18 residues.

V usage is TRBV28 and J usage is TRBJ1-1; 8 nucleotides agree with TRBD1. Germline CDR1 is MDHEN and CDR2 is SYDVKM. The CDR3 loop spans 14 amino acids. V dropped 3 bases and J dropped 3; count of bases not matched to a gene: 3. CDR3 in amino acids: CASSLDREDTEAFF. CDR3 nucleotides: TGTGCCAGCAGTTTGGACAGGGAGGACACTGAAGCTTTCTTT. Full variable domain (rest looked up from reference TRBV28 and TRBJ1-1): DVKVTQSSRYLVKRTGEKVFLECVQDMDHENMFWYRQDPGLGLRLIYFSYDVKMKEKGDIPEGYSVSREKKERFSLILESASTNQTSMYLCASSLDREDTEAFFGQGTRLTVV.

With regard to this clonotype: A much bigger clone sits one base away, suggesting this may be a read error. This chain links TRBV29-1 with TRBJ2-1; 7 bases agree with TRBD2. J lost 15 bases, V lost 4 bases, and 21 bases had no gene match. Looked up from germline, CDR1 is SQVTM and CDR2 is ANQGSEA. There are 15 residues in the CDR3. The CDR3 DNA follows: TGCAGCGTTGCCCACCCGAAGGGAAGCGGGACTGGGAGGTTCTTC. Its translation: CSVAHPKGSGTGRFF.

V usage is TRBV5-4 and J usage is TRBJ2-7; D might be TRBD1 (6 bases). From germline, CDR1 is SGHNT and CDR2 YYREEE (reference sequence). Deletions cut 0 bases from V and 0 bases from J, with 13 bases between. The CDR3 is made up of 16 amino acids. The CDR3 region is CASSLGTGTPSYEQYF. In DNA form, the CDR3 reads TGTGCCAGCAGCTTGGGAACCGGGACACCCTCCTACGAGCAGTACTTC.

This clonotype counts as medium-sized. The chain couples TRBV5-1 to TRBJ2-4; D may match TRBD1 or TRBD2 (5 bases each). The CDR3 contains 15 residues. With 2 bases removed from V and 0 bases from J, the gap between germline ends came to 9 bases. CDR1 is SGHRS and CDR2 is YFSETQ in the germline V gene. The CDR3 sequence: CASSFGTVAKNIQYF. The CDR3 DNA reads TGCGCCAGCAGCTTCGGGACGGTAGCCAAAAACATTCAGTACTTC.

V and J are TRBV19 and TRBJ2-7, with TRBD2 matching 11 bases. Per the germline V gene, CDR1 is LNHDA and CDR2 is SQIVND (reference sequence). J gave up 0 bases and V 5 bases, and 9 bases lay outside the gene matches. The CDR3 spans 17 residues. The CDR3 DNA follows: TGTGCCAGTAGTGACCGAGGAACTAGCGGGAGCTCCTACGAGCAGTACTTC. Its protein product is CASSDRGTSGSSYEQYF.

This clonotype appeared a few times. The chain has TRBV7-9 and TRBJ2-7; D might be TRBD2 (6 bases). The CDR3 is made up of 16 amino acids. Germline V gene lookup returns CDR1 SEHNR and CDR2 FQNEAQ (reference sequence). V was pared by 0 bases and J by 2 bases, with 14 bases between. Here the CDR3 reads CASSLAGGRRAYEQYF. The CDR3 coding sequence is TGTGCCAGCAGCTTAGCGGGAGGCCGCCGTGCCTACGAGCAGTACTTC.

The chain links TRBV6-2 or TRBV6-3 to TRBJ2-2; D is unclear. The V end lost 0 bases, the J end lost 4 bases, and 12 bases lay between the germline ends. This CDR3 is 16 amino acids long. From germline, CDR1 is MNHEY and CDR2 SVGEGT. CDR3 bases: TGTGCCAGCAGTTACTCCGCTTATATGGCCACCGGGGAGCTGTTTTTT. Translation: CASSYSAYMATGELFF.

This clonotype was observed a few times. The rearrangement links TRBV12-3 or TRBV12-4 to TRBJ2-3; D may be TRBD2 (5 bases). The CDR3 runs to 14 residues. The CDR3 nucleotides read TGTGCAACTAGAAAGGTAGCTAGCACAGATACGCAGTATTTT. Translated: CATRKVASTDTQYF.

This clonotype occurred many times. The chain links TRBV29-1 to TRBJ1-1; D ambiguous. With 4 bases removed from V and 5 bases from J, the gap between germline ends came to 8 bases. Germline values: CDR1 SQVTM, CDR2 ANQGSEA. CDR3 length: 11 residues. CDR3 in DNA: TGCAGCGTTGGTTCCGGGACTGAAGCTTTCTTT. As protein: CSVGSGTEAFF.

This clonotype was picked up a small number of times. CDR3 coding DNA: TGTGCCAGCAACTACCTCCCGGGTCCCTACGAGCAGTACTTC. Its protein is CASNYLPGPYEQYF. The V gene is TRBV7-9, the J gene TRBJ2-7; no reliable D call. CDR1 is SEHNR and CDR2 is FQNEAQ in the germline V gene (reference sequence). The CDR3 is 14 residues long. Trimming removed 7 bases from V and 2 bases from J, with 15 bases in between.

With respect to this clonotype: With a much larger clone just one base away, this may be a read error. The CDR3 protein is CAGRAELLNYNEQFF. The CDR3 region has the DNA TGCGCCGGCAGGGCAGAACTCCTAAATTACAATGAGCAGTTCTTC. The rearrangement joins TRBV5-1 to TRBJ2-1, with D tentatively TRBD1 (5 bases). Germline V gene data show CDR1 as SGHRS and CDR2 as YFSETQ. The CDR3 is made up of 15 amino acids.

The V gene is TRBV7-9, the J gene TRBJ1-1, with D unclear. The CDR3 contains 14 residues. Trimming took 2 bases from V and 2 from J, leaving 9 bases between them. CDR1 and CDR2 from the germline V gene are SEHNR and FQNEAQ (reference sequence). For the CDR3, the DNA is TGTGCCAGCAGCTTACGCCTTGACAACACTGAAGCTTTCTTT. The encoded protein is CASSLRLDNTEAFF.

The chain carries TRBV24-1 and TRBJ1-5; unclear D gene. The length of the CDR3 is 15 residues. V lost 4 bases and J lost 5, with 14 bases in between. Germline V gene lookup returns CDR1 KGHDR and CDR2 SFDVKD. CDR3 sequence reads: CATSDPTESDQPQHF. In nucleotides, the CDR3 is TGTGCCACCAGTGACCCTACGGAGTCTGATCAGCCCCAGCATTTT.

This clonotype came up many times. The rearrangement uses TRBV5-1 and TRBJ2-1, with unresolved D. The germline V and J ends were trimmed by 4 bases and 4 bases, with 12 bases remaining between them. The CDR3 length is 14 residues. Germline-derived CDR1 and CDR2 are SGHRS and YFSETQ. The CDR3 nucleotides read TGCGCCAGCAGCCCTTTCGGCGTTTACAATGAGCAGTTCTTC. As protein: CASSPFGVYNEQFF.

To note about this clonotype: Its ends do not fully match the called genes, so a read error is possible. The genes are TRBV25-1 and TRBJ2-1; a possible D gene is TRBD2 (6 bases). Germline assignment: CDR1 MGHDK and CDR2 SYGVNS. The CDR3 is 15 amino acids. The CDR3 DNA follows: TGTGCCAGTAGTGTTTCCGGGGGTTCCTACAATGAGCAGTTCTTC. As protein: CASSVSGGSYNEQFF.

The chain couples TRBV27 to TRBJ1-2; D may be TRBD1 (6 bases). The germline V gene encodes CDR1 MNHEY and CDR2 SMNVEV (reference sequence). V gave up 5 bases and J gave up 5 bases, with 18 bases separating them. The CDR3 consists of 15 residues. Written as DNA, the CDR3 is TGTGCCAGCAGTACACCCCAGGGACACCGTTATGGCTACACCTTC. Its protein is CASSTPQGHRYGYTF.

Concerning this clonotype itself: This CDR3 is missing its conserved last phenylalanine or tryptophan, likely due to a read error. The rearrangement uses TRBV6-5 and TRBJ1-6; a weak D match, TRBD1 (6 bases). V lost 7 bases to trimming and J lost 0 bases, with 16 bases between them. Per the germline V gene, CDR1 is MNHEY and CDR2 is SVGAGI. The CDR3 is 17 residues long. In DNA, the CDR3 is TGTGCCAGCAAGACCAGGGGTCCTAGCTCCTATAATTCACCCCTCCACTTA. Translating it yields CASKTRGPSSYNSPLHL.

This clonotype has just a few counts. The V and J genes are TRBV7-9 and TRBJ2-1, with D perhaps matching TRBD2 (6 bases). The CDR3 totals 18 residues. V gave up 7 bases and J gave up 5 bases, with 27 bases separating them. Germline CDR1 SEHNR, CDR2 FQNEAQ (reference sequence). CDR3: CASTPLDPSGSSHNEQFF. The DNA for the CDR3 is TGTGCCAGCACCCCGTTAGACCCCTCCGGGAGTTCCCACAATGAGCAGTTCTTC. The full variable domain, completed using reference TRBV7-9 and TRBJ2-1, is DTGVSQNPRHKITKRGQNVTFRCDPISEHNRLYWYRQTLGQGPEFLTYFQNEAQLEKSRLLSDRFSAERPKGSFSTLEIQRTEQGDSAMYLCASTPLDPSGSSHNEQFFGPGTRLTVL.

As concerns this clonotype: A much larger clone differs by one base, so this may be a read error. This chain connects TRBV7-9 to TRBJ2-2; possibly TRBD2 for D (5 bases). Germline V gene lookup returns CDR1 SEHNR and CDR2 FQNEAQ (reference sequence). There are 12 residues in the CDR3. The CDR3 bases are TGTGCCAGCAGCCCAACCACCGGGAAGCTGTTTTTT. This sequence encodes CASSPTTGKLFF.